This T cell receptor (beta chain) is drawn from a study of cytomegalovirus exposure and HLA in healthy donors. A word on this clone: Its antigen is still unknown.

The CDR3 sequence is 14 residues long. CDR1 and CDR2 (germline): SGHRS, YFSETQ. The ends lost 0 bases at V and 5 bases at J; junction bases unmatched: 4. The PCR used 60 Vbeta and 13 Jbeta primers. Generated by immunoSEQ multiplex PCR, the TCRdb table keeps only in-frame clones and is missing some. The table records some 120,000 clones, 70% to 75% of them present only once. Points from the study as a whole: 87-base-pair reads could not separate some V segments, including TRBV6-2 and TRBV6-3.

V is TRBV5-1 and J is TRBJ2-7, with TRBD2 matching 8 bases. The specimen was PBMCs. This TCR derives from a man aged 25-45 years in good health and CMV-seronegative. As DNA, the CDR3 is TGCGCCAGCAGCTTGGACGGGAGGGACCACGAGCAGTACTTC. Residues: CASSLDGRDHEQYF.